The 32 T cell receptor beta chains listed next were all sequenced from one sample in a study of CD8+CD57+ T cells in acquired aplastic anemia. Template material for TCR beta VDJ and CDR3 profiling consisted of genomic DNA. TCRdb reprocessed the reads via MiXCR and lists one record per CDR3 protein. In the table there are around 180,000 distinct CDR3 sequences, 60% to 70% of which are singletons. Material for sequencing was sorted CD4+, CD8+, or CD8+CD57+ T cells (not recorded which) from PBMCs. The receptor set was obtained from a human donor in good health.

The CDR3 DNA reads TGTGCAGGAAAGCGGGACTCCTACAATGAGCAGTTCTTC. This codes for CAGKRDSYNEQFF. The chain joins TRBV7-9 to TRBJ2-1; 7 bases agree with TRBD2. The CDR3 runs to 13 residues. Germline CDR1 and CDR2: SEHNR and FQNEAQ (reference sequence).

This clonotype showed up many times. The V gene is TRBV6-1, the J gene TRBJ2-2, with D hard to call. The CDR3 length is 15 residues. V was cut by 2 bases and J by 4 bases, with 11 bases left in between. Germline CDR1 MNHNS, CDR2 SASEGT. As DNA, the CDR3 is TGTGCCAGCAGTGAATGGAAGGGATCCACCGGGGAGCTGTTTTTT. This gives the protein CASSEWKGSTGELFF.

This clonotype appeared a single time. The chain links TRBV20-1 to TRBJ1-1; 7 nucleotides align to TRBD1. This CDR3 spans 13 amino acids. The germline gives CDR1 DFQATT, CDR2 SNEGSKA (reference sequence). CDR3 nucleotides: TGCAGAGTAAACAGGGGATTCAACACTGAAGCTTTCTTT. Translated: CRVNRGFNTEAFF.

The chain uses TRBV25-1 and TRBJ1-2, with TRBD1 identical over 11 bases. V shed 2 bases, J shed 4 bases, and the junction held 9 bases outside the gene matches. CDR1 is MGHDK and CDR2 is SYGVNS in the germline V gene. The CDR3 consists of 17 residues. The CDR3 here is CASSEGGTGGALYGYTF. Here the CDR3 DNA reads TGTGCCAGCAGTGAAGGAGGGACAGGGGGGGCTCTCTATGGCTACACCTTC.

This clonotype was seen more than once but under ten times. The chain has TRBV7-2 and TRBJ2-1; D unresolved. The CDR3 is made up of 13 amino acids. Looked up from germline, CDR1 is SGHTA and CDR2 is FQGNSA. The ends were cut back, 1 base at V and 5 bases at J, with 6 bases in the middle. DNA for the CDR3: TGTGCCAGCAGCTTAGGTCGCAACAATGAGCAGTTCTTC. Encoded protein: CASSLGRNNEQFF. Using reference TRBV7-2 and TRBJ2-1 for the parts outside the CDR3, the full variable domain is GAGVSQSPSNKVTEKGKDVELRCDPISGHTALYWYRQSLGQGLEFLIYFQGNSAPDKSGLPSDRFSAERTGGSVSTLTIQRTQQEDSAVYLCASSLGRNNEQFFGPGTRLTVL.

The chain is built from TRBV13 and TRBJ2-1, with 12 nucleotides matching TRBD2. The CDR3 runs to 15 residues. V was pared by 3 bases and J by 10 bases, with 7 bases of the junction left unmatched. Germline values: CDR1 PRHDT, CDR2 FYEKMQ (reference sequence). CDR3 protein: CASSFPSGGAWEQFF. The CDR3 nucleotides read TGTGCCAGCAGCTTTCCTAGCGGGGGGGCCTGGGAGCAGTTCTTC.

The table lists this clonotype with a few counts. The chain carries TRBV7-9 and TRBJ2-5, with D unclear. Trimming cost V 4 bases and J 5 bases, with 8 bases left between them. The length of the CDR3 is 12 residues. Germline V gene lookup returns CDR1 SEHNR and CDR2 FQNEAQ (reference sequence). The CDR3 DNA is TGTGCCAGCAGCTCCTCGTTTGAGACCCAGTACTTC. Its protein is CASSSSFETQYF.

The genes are TRBV7-6 and TRBJ2-7; no clear D gene. CDR1 and CDR2 (germline): SGHVS, FNYEAQ. Trimming removed 5 bases at V and 1 base at J, with 12 bases between. This CDR3 contains 14 residues. The CDR3 sequence: CASSVELGSYEQYF. CDR3 DNA: TGTGCCAGCAGCGTCGAGCTAGGGTCCTACGAGCAGTACTTC.

The chain has TRBV5-1 and TRBJ2-1; 8 bases are shared with TRBD1. The V gene's germline CDR1 is SGHRS and CDR2 YFSETQ. V lost 4 bases, J lost 7 bases, and 1 base stayed unmatched. The length of the CDR3 is 12 residues. CDR3 bases: TGCGCCAGCAGCAACAGGGGGAATGAGCAGTTCTTC. It specifies CASSNRGNEQFF.

To note about this clonotype: At one end, the junction sequence differs from germline, possibly due to a read error. This chain uses TRBV9 with TRBJ2-7; 9 bases map to TRBD2. CDR3 length: 14 amino acids. Germline CDR1 is SGDLS and CDR2 is YYNGEE. CDR3 sequence reads: CASGVAGASYEQYF. In DNA form, the CDR3 reads TGTGCCAGCGGCGTAGCGGGGGCAAGCTACGAGCAGTACTTC.

With respect to this clonotype: Relative to the germline gene, one junction end is altered; a read error may explain this. The genes are TRBV5-1 and TRBJ2-1, with TRBD2 matching 7 bases. The germline V gene has CDR1 SGHRS and CDR2 YFSETQ. CDR3 length: 13 amino acids. DNA for the CDR3: TGTGCCAGCAGACCTGGGACTACCAATGAGCAGTTCTTC. This encodes CASRPGTTNEQFF.

The chain recombines TRBV19 with TRBJ1-2; TRBD1 might be the D (6 bases). V lost 5 bases and J 3 bases, leaving 13 bases between the germline ends. Germline V gene lookup returns CDR1 LNHDA and CDR2 SQIVND (reference sequence). There are 14 residues in the CDR3. CDR3 residues: CASSAWTDDYGYTF. The CDR3 DNA sequence: TGTGCCAGTAGTGCCTGGACAGATGACTATGGCTACACCTTC.

This chain connects TRBV7-9 to TRBJ1-1; possible D gene TRBD1, 5 bases. CDR3 size: 15 residues. The V gene lost 3 bases and the J gene lost 1 base, with 12 bases spanning the gap. Germline V gene lookup returns CDR1 SEHNR and CDR2 FQNEAQ (reference sequence). CDR3 sequence (DNA): TGTGCCAGCAGCTTCGTGACAGACCCGAACACTGAAGCTTTCTTT. It specifies CASSFVTDPNTEAFF.

The rearrangement links TRBV20-1 to TRBJ2-1; D perhaps matches TRBD1 (5 bases). The length of the CDR3 is 12 residues. V lost 6 bases and J lost 2, with 8 bases in between. The germline V gene encodes CDR1 DFQATT and CDR2 SNEGSKA (reference sequence). The CDR3 nucleotides are TGCAGTGCCACGGACACCTACAATGAGCAGTTCTTC. Translating it yields CSATDTYNEQFF.

The chain links TRBV7-8 to TRBJ2-7, with 11 bases that match TRBD1. This CDR3 spans 17 amino acids. V trimming: 1 base; J trimming: 4 bases; junction bases outside the gene matches: 9. Germline CDR1 is SGHVS and CDR2 is FQNEAQ. The CDR3 protein is CASSLGTGGVSWYEQYF. The CDR3 DNA reads as TGTGCCAGCAGCTTAGGGACAGGGGGCGTCAGTTGGTACGAGCAGTACTTC.

As to this clonotype: At one end the junction does not follow the germline gene, possibly because of a read error. The genes are TRBV20-1 and TRBJ1-5, with D perhaps TRBD1 (6 bases). Germline lookup yields CDR1 DFQATT and CDR2 SNEGSKA (reference sequence). The CDR3 has 14 amino acids. The CDR3 reads CSAAGDNLNQPQHF. CDR3 DNA sequence: TGCAGTGCTGCCGGGGACAACTTGAATCAGCCCCAACATTTT.

This clonotype was counted a single time. The chain carries TRBV15 and TRBJ1-1; D may be TRBD1 (5 bases). The CDR3 length is 15 residues. V shed 0 bases and J shed 2 bases, with 10 bases lying between them. The germline CDR1 and CDR2 sequences are LNHNV and YYDKDF (reference sequence). In DNA form, the CDR3 reads TGTGCCACCAGCAGAGATGAGACAGCTAACACTGAAGCTTTCTTT. It is translated as CATSRDETANTEAFF.

As to this clonotype: One end of the junction does not line up with germline, which may come from a read error. V usage is TRBV11-3 and J usage is TRBJ1-1, with 8 bases identical to TRBD1. This CDR3 has 13 residues. Germline V gene sequence: CDR1 SGHNT, CDR2 YENEEA. Here the CDR3 reads CASRTGIGTEAFF. The CDR3 DNA reads as TGCGCCAGCAGGACAGGGATTGGCACTGAAGCTTTCTTT.

This rearrangement joins TRBV10-3 to TRBJ1-2, with D perhaps matching TRBD1 (5 bases). The CDR3 consists of 15 residues. Germline loops: CDR1 ENHRY, CDR2 SYGVKD. V was cut by 0 bases and J by 0 bases, with 8 bases left in between. The CDR3 sequence is CAISESTVANYGYTF. The CDR3 nucleotides are TGTGCCATCAGTGAGTCGACAGTAGCTAACTATGGCTACACCTTC.

About this clonotype itself: The CDR3 ends on some other residue instead of the conserved phenylalanine or tryptophan, so this is likely a read error. The gene calls are TRBV29-1 and TRBJ2-7, with 8 bases fitting TRBD1. The V and J ends lost 0 bases and 4 bases, in that order; junction bases with no gene match: 5. The CDR3 length is 14 residues. CDR1 is SQVTM, CDR2 ANQGSEA, per germline. This chain's CDR3 is CSVEEWTGRYEQYL. The CDR3 DNA reads as TGCAGCGTTGAAGAATGGACAGGGAGGTACGAGCAGTACCTC.

The rearrangement joins TRBV20-1 to TRBJ1-1; 7 nucleotides line up with TRBD1. The germline V gene has CDR1 DFQATT and CDR2 SNEGSKA (reference sequence). With 3 bases clipped from V and 1 base from J, the junction kept 5 bases outside the gene matches. The CDR3 contains 14 residues. CDR3 nucleotides: TGCAGTGCTAGCAAGGGGGCTACGAACACTGAAGCTTTCTTT. This codes for CSASKGATNTEAFF.

The sample holds many counts of this clonotype. The genes are TRBV19 and TRBJ2-6; D gene unclear. There are 12 residues in the CDR3. The V end was cut by 6 bases, the J end by 2 bases, with 2 bases between. Germline CDR1 LNHDA, CDR2 SQIVND (reference sequence). The CDR3 protein is CASRTGANVLTF. CDR3 in DNA: TGTGCCAGTAGGACTGGGGCCAACGTCCTGACTTTC.

The gene calls are TRBV19 and TRBJ2-5; the D gene could be TRBD1 or TRBD2 (5 bases each). V was shortened by 6 bases and J by 5 bases, with 16 bases between the two germline ends. Germline values: CDR1 LNHDA, CDR2 SQIVND (reference sequence). This CDR3 contains 14 residues. In DNA, the CDR3 is TGTGCCAGTAGACTTAGAGGGGCCGGTGAGACCCAGTACTTC. Translation: CASRLRGAGETQYF.

This chain links TRBV20-1 with TRBJ1-5; 12 bases line up with TRBD1. The J segment lost 6 bases and the V segment lost 1 base, leaving 4 bases of the junction unmatched. CDR1 DFQATT and CDR2 SNEGSKA come from the germline V gene (reference sequence). There are 15 residues in the CDR3. Here the CDR3 reads CSARAGTGGTQPQHF. The DNA of the CDR3 is TGCAGTGCTAGAGCCGGGACAGGGGGCACTCAGCCCCAGCATTTT.

This clonotype was recorded once. This chain uses TRBV5-5 with TRBJ2-3; D call uncertain. The germline V gene has CDR1 SGHKS and CDR2 YYEKEE (reference sequence). This CDR3 region has 11 residues. V was cut by 7 bases and J by 4 bases, with 7 bases left in between. This chain's CDR3 is CASFSADTQYF. The CDR3 coding sequence is TGTGCCAGCTTTTCGGCAGATACGCAGTATTTT. Looking up the rest from reference TRBV5-5 and TRBJ2-3 gives the full variable domain: DAGVTQSPTHLIKTRGQQVTLRCSPISGHKSVSWYQQVLGQGPQFIFQYYEKEERGRGNFPDRFSARQFPNYSSELNVNALLLGDSALYLCASFSADTQYFGPGTRLTVL.

This clonotype has at least ten counts. The chain employs TRBV4-1 and TRBJ2-1, with 12 bases that match TRBD1. Germline CDR1 and CDR2: MGHRA and YSYEKL. CDR3 length: 16 amino acids. The V segment lost 4 bases and the J segment 7 bases; nucleotides outside the gene matches: 8. The CDR3 DNA reads TGCGCCAGCAGCCTTATGGGACAGGGGGCGCAAAATGAGCAGTTCTTC. It codes for CASSLMGQGAQNEQFF.

This clonotype was found once. This rearrangement joins TRBV29-1 to TRBJ1-1; possible D gene TRBD1, 6 bases. The CDR3 sequence is 14 residues long. CDR1 and CDR2 from the germline V gene are SQVTM and ANQGSEA. Deletions cut 2 bases from V and 11 bases from J, with 21 bases between. CDR3 sequence reads: CSVERPGATLYAFF. In DNA form, the CDR3 reads TGCAGCGTTGAACGCCCAGGGGCTACTCTGTACGCTTTCTTT.

As concerns this clonotype: This clone may be a read error of a much larger clone one base away. V usage is TRBV7-2 and J usage is TRBJ2-1; the D gene is possibly TRBD1 (5 bases). Germline V CDR1 and CDR2: SGHTA, FQGNSA. This CDR3 has 16 residues. CDR3: CASSLYLGQGRDEQLF. The CDR3 bases are TGTGCCAGCAGCTTATATCTTGGGCAGGGTAGAGATGAGCAGCTCTTC. The complete variable domain, with remaining parts taken from reference TRBV7-2 and TRBJ2-1, reads GAGVSQSPSNKVTEKGKDVELRCDPISGHTALYWYRQSLGQGLEFLIYFQGNSAPDKSGLPSDRFSAERTGGSVSTLTIQRTQQEDSAVYLCASSLYLGQGRDEQLFGPGTRLTVL.

Only one count was recorded for this clonotype. The CDR3 is CATSRGGGAASYNEQFF. The CDR3 DNA reads as TGTGCCACCAGCAGAGGGGGAGGAGCCGCCTCCTACAATGAGCAGTTCTTC. The chain employs TRBV15 and TRBJ2-1; a possible D gene is TRBD2 (6 bases). Germline loops: CDR1 LNHNV, CDR2 YYDKDF (reference sequence). The CDR3 runs to 17 residues. The V gene lost 1 base and the J gene lost 0 bases, with 13 bases spanning the gap.

This clonotype has at least ten counts. The J gene is TRBJ2-1, the V gene TRBV7-9; TRBD1 matches 8 bases. Germline values: CDR1 SEHNR, CDR2 FQNEAQ (reference sequence). The CDR3 consists of 15 residues. Trimming removed 4 bases from V and 12 bases from J; junction bases left unmatched: 14. CDR3 sequence reads: CASSSSWTGLLGQFF. The CDR3 coding sequence is TGTGCCAGCAGCTCCTCCTGGACAGGGCTCCTGGGGCAGTTCTTC.

This clonotype was counted ten times or more. The chain has TRBV7-8 and TRBJ2-5, with TRBD2 matching over 8 bases. CDR1 and CDR2 from the germline V gene are SGHVS and FQNEAQ. V lost 1 base and J lost 5; bases outside the gene matches: 15. CDR3 length: 18 amino acids. Here the CDR3 DNA reads TGTGCCAGCAGCTTAGGGGCAGGCGAAGCGGGAGAGAGGGAGACCCAGTACTTC. As protein: CASSLGAGEAGERETQYF.

The chain recombines TRBV15 with TRBJ2-5; perhaps TRBD2 as D (5 bases). Trimming took off 0 bases at V and 1 base at J, with 12 bases between the two ends. Germline loops: CDR1 LNHNV, CDR2 YYDKDF (reference sequence). The CDR3 is 16 residues long. The CDR3 here is CATSRDLEAVQETQYF. The CDR3 DNA reads TGTGCCACCAGCAGAGATCTGGAAGCGGTCCAAGAGACCCAGTACTTC.